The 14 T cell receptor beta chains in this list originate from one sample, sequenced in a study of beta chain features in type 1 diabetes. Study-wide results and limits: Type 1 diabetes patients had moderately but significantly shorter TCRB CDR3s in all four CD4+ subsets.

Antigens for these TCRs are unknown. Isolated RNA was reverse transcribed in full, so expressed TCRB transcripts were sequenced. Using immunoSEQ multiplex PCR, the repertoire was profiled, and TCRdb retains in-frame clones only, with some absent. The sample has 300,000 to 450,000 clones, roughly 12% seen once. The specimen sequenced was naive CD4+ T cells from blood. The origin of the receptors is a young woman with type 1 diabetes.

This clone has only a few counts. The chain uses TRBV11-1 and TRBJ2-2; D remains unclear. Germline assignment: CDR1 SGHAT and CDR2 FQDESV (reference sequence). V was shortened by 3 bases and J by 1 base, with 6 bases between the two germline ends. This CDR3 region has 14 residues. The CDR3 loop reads CASSFGQNTGELFF. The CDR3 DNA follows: TGTGCCAGCAGCTTTGGGCAGAACACCGGGGAGCTGTTTTTT.

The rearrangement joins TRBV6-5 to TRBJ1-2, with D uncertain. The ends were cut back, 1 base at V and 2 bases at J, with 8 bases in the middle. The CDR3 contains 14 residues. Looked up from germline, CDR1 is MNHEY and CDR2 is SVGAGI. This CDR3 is CASSYFGANYGYTF. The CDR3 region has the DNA TGTGCCAGCAGTTACTTTGGAGCAAACTATGGCTACACCTTC.

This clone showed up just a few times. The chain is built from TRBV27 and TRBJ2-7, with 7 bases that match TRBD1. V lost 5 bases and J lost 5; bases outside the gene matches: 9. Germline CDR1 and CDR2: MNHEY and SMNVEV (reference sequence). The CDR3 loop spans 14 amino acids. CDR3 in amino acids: CASSAQQGSHEQYF. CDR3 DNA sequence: TGTGCCAGCAGTGCACAACAGGGGTCCCACGAGCAGTACTTC.

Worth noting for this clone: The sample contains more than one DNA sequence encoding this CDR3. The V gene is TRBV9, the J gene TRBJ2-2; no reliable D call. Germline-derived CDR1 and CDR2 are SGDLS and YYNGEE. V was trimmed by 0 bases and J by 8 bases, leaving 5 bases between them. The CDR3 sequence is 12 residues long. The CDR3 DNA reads TGTGCCAGCAGCGTAGCTACGGGGGAGCTGTTTTTT. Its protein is CASSVATGELFF.

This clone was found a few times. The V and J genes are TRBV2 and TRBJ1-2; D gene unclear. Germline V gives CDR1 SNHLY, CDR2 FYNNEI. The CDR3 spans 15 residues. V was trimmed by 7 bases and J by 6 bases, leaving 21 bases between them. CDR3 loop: CASTVRVVVDDGYTF. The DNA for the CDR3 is TGTGCCAGCACGGTCCGGGTAGTAGTCGACGATGGCTACACCTTC. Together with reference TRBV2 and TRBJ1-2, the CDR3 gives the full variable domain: EPEVTQTPSHQVTQMGQEVILRCVPISNHLYFYWYRQILGQKVEFLVSFYNNEISEKSEIFDDQFSVERPDGSNFTLKIRSTKLEDSAMYFCASTVRVVVDDGYTFGSGTRLTVV.

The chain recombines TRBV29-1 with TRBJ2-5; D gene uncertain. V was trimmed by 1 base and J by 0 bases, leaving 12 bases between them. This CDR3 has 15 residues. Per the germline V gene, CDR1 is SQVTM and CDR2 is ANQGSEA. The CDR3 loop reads CSVEGVTEYQETQYF. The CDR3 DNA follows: TGCAGCGTTGAAGGAGTCACGGAGTACCAAGAGACCCAGTACTTC. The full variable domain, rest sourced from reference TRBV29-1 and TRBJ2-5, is SAVISQKPSRDICQRGTSLTIQCQVDSQVTMMFWYRQQPGQSLTLIATANQGSEATYESGFVIDKFPISRPNLTFSTLTVSNMSPEDSSIYLCSVEGVTEYQETQYFGPGTRLLVL.

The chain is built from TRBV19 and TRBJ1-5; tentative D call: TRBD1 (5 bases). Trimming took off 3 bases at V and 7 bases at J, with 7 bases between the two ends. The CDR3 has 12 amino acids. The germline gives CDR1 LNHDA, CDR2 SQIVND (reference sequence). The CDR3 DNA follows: TGTGCCAGTAGTATCAGGGCGCAGCCCCAGCATTTT. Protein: CASSIRAQPQHF.

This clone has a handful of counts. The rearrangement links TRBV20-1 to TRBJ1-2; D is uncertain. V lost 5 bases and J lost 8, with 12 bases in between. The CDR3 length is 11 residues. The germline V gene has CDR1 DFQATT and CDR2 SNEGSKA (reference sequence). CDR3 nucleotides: TGCAGTGCTGAAACCCACTCGGGCTACACCTTC. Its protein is CSAETHSGYTF.

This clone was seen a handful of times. CDR3 nucleotides: TGTGCCTGGAGTGACAGGGGAAGGGGCTTAAATGAAAAACTGTTTTTT. Encoded protein: CAWSDRGRGLNEKLFF. The chain joins TRBV30 to TRBJ1-4; 7 bases line up with TRBD1. There are 16 residues in the CDR3. Germline V lookup: CDR1 GTSNPN, CDR2 SVGIG (reference sequence). Losses at the gene ends were 1 base for V and 5 bases for J; bases not matched to a gene: 10.

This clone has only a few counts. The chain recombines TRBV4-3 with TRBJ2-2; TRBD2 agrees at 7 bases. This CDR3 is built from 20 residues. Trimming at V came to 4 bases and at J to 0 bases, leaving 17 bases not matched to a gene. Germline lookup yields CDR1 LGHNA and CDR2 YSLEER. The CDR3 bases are TGCGCCAGCAGCCGAGATGAGCGGGATAAGGGTCCCACGAACACCGGGGAGCTGTTTTTT. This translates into CASSRDERDKGPTNTGELFF.

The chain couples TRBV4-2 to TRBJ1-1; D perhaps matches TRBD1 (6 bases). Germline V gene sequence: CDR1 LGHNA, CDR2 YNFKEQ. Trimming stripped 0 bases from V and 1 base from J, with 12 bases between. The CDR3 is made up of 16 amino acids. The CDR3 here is CASSQEGKQGNTEAFF. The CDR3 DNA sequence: TGTGCCAGCAGCCAAGAGGGGAAACAGGGGAACACTGAAGCTTTCTTT.

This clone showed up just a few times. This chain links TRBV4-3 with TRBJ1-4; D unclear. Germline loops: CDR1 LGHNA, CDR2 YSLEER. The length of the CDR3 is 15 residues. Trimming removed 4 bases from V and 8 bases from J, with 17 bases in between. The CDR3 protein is CASSPDGRREEKLFF. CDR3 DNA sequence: TGCGCCAGCAGCCCGGACGGCAGGAGGGAGGAAAAACTGTTTTTT.

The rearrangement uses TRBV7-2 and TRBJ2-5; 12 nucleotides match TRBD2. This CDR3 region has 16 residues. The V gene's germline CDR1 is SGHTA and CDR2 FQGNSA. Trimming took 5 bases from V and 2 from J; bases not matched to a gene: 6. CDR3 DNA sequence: TGTGCCAGCAGCCTCCGACTAGCGGGAGCACAAGAGACCCAGTACTTC. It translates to CASSLRLAGAQETQYF.

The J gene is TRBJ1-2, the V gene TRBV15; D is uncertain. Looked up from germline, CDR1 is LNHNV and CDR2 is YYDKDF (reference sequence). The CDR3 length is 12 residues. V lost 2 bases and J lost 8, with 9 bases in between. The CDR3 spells CATSRRGSGYTF. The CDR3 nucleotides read TGTGCCACCAGCAGACGGGGTTCCGGCTACACCTTC. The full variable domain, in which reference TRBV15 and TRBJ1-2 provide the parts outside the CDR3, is DAMVIQNPRYQVTQFGKPVTLSCSQTLNHNVMYWYQQKSSQAPKLLFHYYDKDFNNEADTPDNFQSRRPNTSFCFLDIRSPGLGDTAMYLCATSRRGSGYTFGSGTRLTVV.